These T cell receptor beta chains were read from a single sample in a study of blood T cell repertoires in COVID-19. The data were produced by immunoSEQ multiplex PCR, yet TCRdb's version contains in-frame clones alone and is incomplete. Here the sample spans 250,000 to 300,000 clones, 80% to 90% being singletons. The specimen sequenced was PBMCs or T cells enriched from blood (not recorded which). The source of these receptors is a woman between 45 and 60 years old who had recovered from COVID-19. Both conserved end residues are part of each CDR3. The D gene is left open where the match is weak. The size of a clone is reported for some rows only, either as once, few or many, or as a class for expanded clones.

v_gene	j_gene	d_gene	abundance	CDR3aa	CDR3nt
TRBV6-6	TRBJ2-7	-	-	CASSHGDSGPYEQYF	TGTGCCAGCAGCCACGGTGATAGCGGTCCCTACGAGCAGTACTTC
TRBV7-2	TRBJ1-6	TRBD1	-	CASSLMRTGKNSPLHF	TGTGCCAGCAGCTTAATGAGGACAGGGAAAAATTCACCCCTCCACTTT
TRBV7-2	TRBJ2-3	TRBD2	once	CASSLSGRAGTQYF	TGTGCCAGCAGCTTAAGCGGGAGGGCCGGTACGCAGTATTTT
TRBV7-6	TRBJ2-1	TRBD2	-	CASSPKTSGVPYSYNEQFF	TGTGCCAGCAGTCCCAAGACTAGCGGGGTTCCTTACTCCTACAATGAGCAGTTCTTC
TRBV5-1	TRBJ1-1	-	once	CASSYPRATEAFF	TGCGCCAGCAGCTACCCGAGGGCCACTGAAGCTTTCTTT
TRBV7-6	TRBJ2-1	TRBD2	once	CASGPRLAQNEQFF	TGTGCCAGCGGGCCCCGACTAGCGCAAAATGAGCAGTTCTTC
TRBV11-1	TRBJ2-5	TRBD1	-	CASSPGGGTGGETQYF	TGTGCCAGCAGCCCCGGGGGCGGGACAGGGGGTGAGACCCAGTACTTC
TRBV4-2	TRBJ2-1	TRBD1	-	CASSQEWTGADEQFF	TGTGCCAGCAGCCAAGAGTGGACAGGGGCAGATGAGCAGTTCTTC
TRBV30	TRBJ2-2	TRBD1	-	CAWRPGTGRTGELFF	TGTGCCTGGAGACCTGGGACAGGGAGAACCGGGGAGCTGTTTTTT
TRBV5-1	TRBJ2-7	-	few	CASSTGQSYEQYF	TGCGCCAGCAGCACGGGACAAAGCTACGAGCAGTACTTC
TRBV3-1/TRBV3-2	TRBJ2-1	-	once	CASSQEGAAREQFF	TGTGCCAGCAGCCAAGAAGGGGCAGCCAGGGAGCAGTTCTTC
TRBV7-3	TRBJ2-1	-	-	CASSDGSRATGQFF	TGTGCCAGCAGTGATGGGAGTAGGGCCACTGGGCAGTTCTTC
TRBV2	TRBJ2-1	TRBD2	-	CASRISGSGSYNEQFF	TGTGCCAGCAGGATTAGCGGGAGTGGATCCTACAATGAGCAGTTCTTC
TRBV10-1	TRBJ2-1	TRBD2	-	CASSEGTSGRVNEQFF	TGCGCCAGCAGTGAGGGGACTAGCGGGAGAGTCAATGAGCAGTTCTTC
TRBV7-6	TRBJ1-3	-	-	CASSLAPLSSGNTIYF	TGTGCCAGCAGCTTAGCCCCACTGAGCTCTGGAAACACCATATATTTT
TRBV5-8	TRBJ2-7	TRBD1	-	CASSLANDRGTYEQYF	TGTGCCAGCAGCTTGGCTAATGACAGGGGGACCTACGAGCAGTACTTC
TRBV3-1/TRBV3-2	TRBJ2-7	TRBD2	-	CASSQNPGLAVFEQYF	TGTGCCAGCAGCCAAAACCCGGGACTAGCGGTATTCGAGCAGTACTTC
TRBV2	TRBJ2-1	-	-	CASSEIGKGYNEQFF	TGTGCCAGCAGTGAAATCGGGAAGGGCTACAATGAGCAGTTCTTC
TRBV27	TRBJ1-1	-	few	CASSFATEFNTEAFF	TGTGCCAGCAGTTTTGCGACAGAATTTAACACTGAAGCTTTCTTT
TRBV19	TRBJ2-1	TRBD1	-	CASSIGQGEKEFF	TGTGCCAGTAGTATAGGACAGGGGGAGAAGGAGTTCTTC
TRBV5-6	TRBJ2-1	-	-	CASSSRETPYNEQFF	TGTGCCAGCAGCTCCCGGGAGACCCCCTACAATGAGCAGTTCTTC
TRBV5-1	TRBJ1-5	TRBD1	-	CASSLGGSTDRDSKSNQPQHF	TGCGCCAGCAGCTTGGGGGGCTCCACGGACAGGGATTCCAAAAGCAATCAGCCCCAGCATTTT
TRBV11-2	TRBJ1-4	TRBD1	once	CASSPNDRGNEKLFF	TGTGCCAGCAGCCCAAACGACAGGGGTAATGAAAAACTGTTTTTT
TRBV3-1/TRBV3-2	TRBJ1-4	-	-	CASSQASQGEKLFF	TGTGCCAGCAGCCAAGCCTCACAGGGTGAAAAACTGTTTTTT
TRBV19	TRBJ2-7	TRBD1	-	CASPPPGTGGYEQYF	TGTGCCAGCCCACCCCCGGGGACAGGGGGTTACGAGCAGTACTTC
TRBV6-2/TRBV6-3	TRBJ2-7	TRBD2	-	CASSYGGLAGVEQYF	TGTGCCAGCAGTTACGGGGGACTAGCGGGAGTCGAGCAGTACTTC
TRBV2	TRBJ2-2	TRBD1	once	CASSWDRGDTGELFF	TGTGCCAGCAGTTGGGACAGGGGGGACACCGGGGAGCTGTTTTTT
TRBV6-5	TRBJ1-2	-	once	CASSSWGQARYGYTF	TGTGCCAGCAGCTCATGGGGGCAGGCGCGCTATGGCTACACCTTC
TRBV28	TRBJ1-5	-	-	CATQTGSSNQPQHF	TGTGCCACCCAGACGGGGTCTAGCAATCAGCCCCAGCATTTT
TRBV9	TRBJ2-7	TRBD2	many	CASSVGNHRLAGEQYF	TGTGCCAGCAGCGTTGGGAATCACAGACTAGCGGGGGAGCAGTACTTC
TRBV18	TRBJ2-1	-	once	CASSPRGPNEQFF	TGTGCCAGCTCACCACGGGGGCCCAATGAGCAGTTCTTC
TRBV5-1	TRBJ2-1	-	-	CASSFDSGVVDEQFF	TGCGCCAGCAGCTTTGATTCAGGTGTGGTCGATGAGCAGTTCTTC
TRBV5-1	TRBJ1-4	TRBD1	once	CASSFTGGREKLFF	TGCGCCAGCAGCTTCACAGGGGGGAGGGAAAAACTGTTTTTT